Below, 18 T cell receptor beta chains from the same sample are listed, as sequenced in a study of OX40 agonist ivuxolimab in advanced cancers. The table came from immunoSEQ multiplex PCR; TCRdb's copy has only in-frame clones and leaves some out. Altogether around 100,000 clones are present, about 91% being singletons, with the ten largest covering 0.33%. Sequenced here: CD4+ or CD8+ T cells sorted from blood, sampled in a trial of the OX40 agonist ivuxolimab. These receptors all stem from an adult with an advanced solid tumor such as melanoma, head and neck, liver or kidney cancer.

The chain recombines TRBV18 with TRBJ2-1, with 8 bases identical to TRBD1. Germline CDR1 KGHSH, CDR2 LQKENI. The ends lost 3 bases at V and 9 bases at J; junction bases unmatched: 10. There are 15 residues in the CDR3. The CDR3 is CASSPQGAFNGEQFF. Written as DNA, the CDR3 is TGTGCCAGCTCACCTCAGGGGGCCTTTAATGGTGAGCAGTTCTTC.

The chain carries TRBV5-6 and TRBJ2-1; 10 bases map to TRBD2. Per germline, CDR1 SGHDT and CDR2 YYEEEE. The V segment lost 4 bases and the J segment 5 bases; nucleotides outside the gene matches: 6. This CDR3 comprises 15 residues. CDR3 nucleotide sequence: TGTGCCAGCAGCGCCGGGACTAGCGCTCACAATGAGCAGTTCTTC. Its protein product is CASSAGTSAHNEQFF. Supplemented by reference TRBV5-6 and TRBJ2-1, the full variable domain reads DAGVTQSPTHLIKTRGQQVTLRCSPKSGHDTVSWYQQALGQGPQFIFQYYEEEERQRGNFPDRFSGHQFPNYSSELNVNALLLGDSALYLCASSAGTSAHNEQFFGPGTRLTVL.

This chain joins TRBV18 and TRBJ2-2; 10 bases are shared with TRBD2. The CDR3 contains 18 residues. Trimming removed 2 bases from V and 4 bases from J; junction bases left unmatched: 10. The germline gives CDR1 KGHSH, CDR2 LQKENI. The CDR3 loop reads CASSPAPSGGAITGELFF. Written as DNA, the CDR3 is TGTGCCAGCTCACCAGCCCCTAGCGGGGGCGCAATCACCGGGGAGCTGTTTTTT.

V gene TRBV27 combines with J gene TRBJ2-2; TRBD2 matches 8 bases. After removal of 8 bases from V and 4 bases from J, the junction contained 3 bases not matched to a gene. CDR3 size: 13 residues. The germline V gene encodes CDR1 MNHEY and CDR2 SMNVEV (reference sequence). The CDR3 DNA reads TGTGCCAGCTACACTAGCGGCACCGGGGAGCTGTTTTTT. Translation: CASYTSGTGELFF.

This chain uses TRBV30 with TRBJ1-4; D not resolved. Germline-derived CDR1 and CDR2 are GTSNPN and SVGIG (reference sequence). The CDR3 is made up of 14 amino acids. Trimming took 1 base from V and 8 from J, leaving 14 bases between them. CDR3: CAWSAGKGVEKLFF. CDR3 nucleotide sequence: TGTGCCTGGAGTGCCGGGAAGGGCGTAGAAAAACTGTTTTTT.

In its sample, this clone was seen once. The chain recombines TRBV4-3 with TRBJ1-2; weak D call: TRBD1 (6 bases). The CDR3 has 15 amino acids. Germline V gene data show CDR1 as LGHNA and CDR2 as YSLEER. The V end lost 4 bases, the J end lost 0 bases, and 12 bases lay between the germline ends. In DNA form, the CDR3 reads TGCGCCAGCAGCCGGTACAGGGCCTCTAACTATGGCTACACCTTC. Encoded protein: CASSRYRASNYGYTF.

DNA of the CDR3: TGTGCCAGCAGCTTAACTAGCGGGAGAGTAGGCAATGAGCAGTTCTTC. Its translation: CASSLTSGRVGNEQFF. This chain links TRBV7-3 with TRBJ2-1, with 9 bases that match TRBD2. Trimming removed 0 bases from V and 6 bases from J; junction bases left unmatched: 6. The CDR3 sequence is 16 residues long. Germline V gives CDR1 SGHTA, CDR2 FQGTGA.

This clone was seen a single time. CDR3 coding DNA: TGTGCCAGCAGCGAAAGGGGACAGGGCTCCAATGAGCAGTTCTTC. Its protein is CASSERGQGSNEQFF. This chain joins TRBV6-1 and TRBJ2-1; 9 bases agree with TRBD1. Germline CDR1 reads MNHNS; CDR2 reads SASEGT. This CDR3 region has 15 residues. The V and J ends lost 6 bases and 6 bases, in that order; junction bases with no gene match: 9.

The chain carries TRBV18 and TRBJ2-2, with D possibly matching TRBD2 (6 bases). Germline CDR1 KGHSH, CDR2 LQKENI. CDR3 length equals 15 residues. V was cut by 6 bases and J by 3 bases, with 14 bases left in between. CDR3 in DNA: TGTGCCAGCTCTTCGTCATGGGGGGACACCGGGGAGCTGTTTTTT. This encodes CASSSSWGDTGELFF.

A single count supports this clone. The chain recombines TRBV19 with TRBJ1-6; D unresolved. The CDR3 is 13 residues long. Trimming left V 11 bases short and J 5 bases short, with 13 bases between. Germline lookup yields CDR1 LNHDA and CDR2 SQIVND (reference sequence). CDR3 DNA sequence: TGTGCCGGGTGTCGGGGAAATAATTCACCCCTCCACTTT. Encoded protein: CAGCRGNNSPLHF.

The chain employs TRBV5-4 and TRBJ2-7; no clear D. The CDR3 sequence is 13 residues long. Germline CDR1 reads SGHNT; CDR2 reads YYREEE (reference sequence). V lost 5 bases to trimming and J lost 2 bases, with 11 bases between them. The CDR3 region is CASRDRDAYEQYF. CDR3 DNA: TGTGCCAGCAGGGATCGCGACGCCTACGAGCAGTACTTC.

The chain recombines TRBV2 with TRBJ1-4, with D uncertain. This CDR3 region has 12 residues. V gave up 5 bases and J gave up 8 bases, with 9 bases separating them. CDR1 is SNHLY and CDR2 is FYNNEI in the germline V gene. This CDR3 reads CASSPQGEKLFF. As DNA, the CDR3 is TGTGCCAGCAGTCCCCAAGGAGAAAAACTGTTTTTT.

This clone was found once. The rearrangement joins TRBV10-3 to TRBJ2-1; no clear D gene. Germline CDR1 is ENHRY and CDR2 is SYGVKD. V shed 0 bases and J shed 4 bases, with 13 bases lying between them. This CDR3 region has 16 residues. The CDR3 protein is CAISESRSIKYNEQFF. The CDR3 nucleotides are TGTGCCATCAGTGAGTCGAGATCGATTAAGTACAATGAGCAGTTCTTC.

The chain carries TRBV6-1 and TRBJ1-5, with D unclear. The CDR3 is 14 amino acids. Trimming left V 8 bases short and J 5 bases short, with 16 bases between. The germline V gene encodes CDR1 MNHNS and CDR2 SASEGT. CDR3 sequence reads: CASLRLGKDQPQHF. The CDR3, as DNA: TGTGCCAGCCTGAGACTGGGAAAGGATCAGCCCCAGCATTTT.

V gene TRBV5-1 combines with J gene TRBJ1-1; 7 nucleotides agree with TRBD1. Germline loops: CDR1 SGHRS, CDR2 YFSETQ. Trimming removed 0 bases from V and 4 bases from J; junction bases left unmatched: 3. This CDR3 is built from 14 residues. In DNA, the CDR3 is TGCGCCAGCAGCTTGGCGCCAGGGGGCACTGAAGCTTTCTTT. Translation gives CASSLAPGGTEAFF.

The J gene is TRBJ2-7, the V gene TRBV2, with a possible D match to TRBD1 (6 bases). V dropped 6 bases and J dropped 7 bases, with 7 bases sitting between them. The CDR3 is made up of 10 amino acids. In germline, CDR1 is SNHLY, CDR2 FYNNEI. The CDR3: CASRGAEQYF. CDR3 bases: TGTGCCAGCAGGGGGGCGGAGCAGTACTTC. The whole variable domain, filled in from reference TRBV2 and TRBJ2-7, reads EPEVTQTPSHQVTQMGQEVILRCVPISNHLYFYWYRQILGQKVEFLVSFYNNEISEKSEIFDDQFSVERPDGSNFTLKIRSTKLEDSAMYFCASRGAEQYFGPGTRLTVT.

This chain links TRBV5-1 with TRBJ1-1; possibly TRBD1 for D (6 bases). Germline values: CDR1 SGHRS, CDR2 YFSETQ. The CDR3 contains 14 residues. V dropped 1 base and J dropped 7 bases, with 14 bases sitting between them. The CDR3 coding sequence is TGCGCCAGCAGCTTGAGGACAGAGACGAGTGAAGCTTTCTTT. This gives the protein CASSLRTETSEAFF.

The CDR3 DNA sequence: TGTGCCAGCCTCGAGAGTAGCAATCAGCCCCAGCATTTT. Protein product: CASLESSNQPQHF. V and J are TRBV28 and TRBJ1-5; D is unresolved. Deletions cut 8 bases from V and 0 bases from J, with 8 bases between. Germline assignment: CDR1 MDHEN and CDR2 SYDVKM. This CDR3 contains 13 residues. Using reference TRBV28 and TRBJ1-5 for the parts outside the CDR3, the full variable domain is DVKVTQSSRYLVKRTGEKVFLECVQDMDHENMFWYRQDPGLGLRLIYFSYDVKMKEKGDIPEGYSVSREKKERFSLILESASTNQTSMYLCASLESSNQPQHFGDGTRLSIL.